These 2 T cell receptor beta chains were sequenced from one sample in a study of T cell therapy product for transplant patients. Libraries were prepared by immunoSEQ multiplex PCR; TCRdb keeps only in-frame clonotypes and omits some of them. Of some 1,100 clones in the sample, around 50% are singletons; the top ten hold less than 40%. These receptors lack a known antigen. The label indicates: approximately 20 nM rapamycin added during CMV-specific T-cell product expansion (Rapa-TCP). The label means: CMVpp65/IE-1-reactive T cells enriched by IFNgamma capture and expanded in vitro. PBMCs were stimulated for around 6 hours with overlapping CMV pp65 and IE-1 peptide pools at 0.5 ug/ml each. An IFNgamma secretion assay positively selected the IFNgamma-producing cells after CMV stimulation. The enriched IFNgamma+ cells were cultured 20 to 25 days on irradiated autologous feeders with either IL-7/IL-15 or IL-2.

What was sequenced was a sorted cell population cultured from PBMCs. Receptors were obtained from an adult in good health.

The rearrangement joins TRBV30 to TRBJ2-1; D gene unclear. The length of the CDR3 is 15 residues. In germline, CDR1 is GTSNPN, CDR2 SVGIG (reference sequence). V dropped 1 base and J dropped 11 bases, with 21 bases sitting between them. CDR3 sequence (DNA): TGTGCCTGGAGTGAGGGCCTCCACACCAACTTTAAGCAGTTCTTC. Translation gives CAWSEGLHTNFKQFF.

By proportion, this clone is medium-sized (0.01 to 0.1%). The rearrangement uses TRBV30 and TRBJ2-5; D is uncertain. The CDR3 is 11 residues long. Trimming removed 1 base at V and 2 bases at J, with 2 bases between. Germline lookup yields CDR1 GTSNPN and CDR2 SVGIG (reference sequence). CDR3 protein: CAWSGQETQYF. The CDR3 bases are TGTGCCTGGAGTGGACAAGAGACCCAGTACTTC.